Described below is a single TCR beta chain sequence and its context. Its antigen is unknown. No much larger clonotype is one base removed from it; base qualities were not supplied. This specimen comes from a study of T cell responses to AZD1222 COVID-19 vaccine (dated by TCRdb to 2020 to 2023). A note on the overall study: TCR sequencing covered fewer than 250 trial participants: 200 to 220 given two doses of AZD1222 and some 25 given two doses of MenACWY control vaccine. Trial participants were enrolled into age subgroups of 18-55, 56-69 and 70-plus years, which contained about 150, 28 and 57 TCR-sequenced participants, respectively. The investigation overall reported the following: Reportedly, close to half of the unique spike-specific TCRs recognized epitopes lying outside the regions that are mutated in the B.1.351 and B.1.1.7 variants. Spike-specific TCR breadth and depth rose significantly after two AZD1222 doses compared with day 0 and with MenACWY recipients. Most participants were white British and females outnumbered males, and the authors suggested that clonal diversity may have been underestimated. Because no day 14 peak-response samples were available, the repertoires could be characterized only after the peak T cell response. The whole spike protein was spanned by vaccine-associated CD4 TCRs, and dominant responses were seen in regions 160-218 and 743-854. The 56-69-year group was small, and its depth increase did not reach significance, likely because of low power. Conclusions about previously exposed vaccinees are limited, since just 5 or 6 AZD1222 recipients were seropositive for SARS-CoV-2 at baseline.

The CDR3 regions of human TCRbeta chains were analyzed by immunosequencing. Per the source publication's procedure: TCRs in the repertoires were matched against a reference library of SARS-CoV-2-specific TCRs that had been generated with the MIRA antigen-specificity platform. Breadth meant the fraction of unique TCRs that were SARS-CoV-2-associated, whereas depth meant the fraction of total T cells that were SARS-CoV-2-associated. Each spike-specific TCR was assigned to its reactive spike region and to a CD4 or CD8 class using the MIRA data. Log10-transformed breadth and depth values were compared by one-way ANOVA with Sidak's multiple comparisons tests. The table comes from immuneACCESS by way of TCRdb, which keeps in-frame sequences with V and J called. Part of the clones is missing from these tables; in studies checked, under half for an unresolved V gene and the rest for unknown reasons. Clone size and V and J calls were adopted from that table, with D and trimming inferred from the DNA. The sample table contains 150,000 or so clones; only one count was recorded for around 94% of them. The biggest ten clones account for roughly 5.6% of the sample.

The label giving this sample's time point can be read as: about 28 days (+/-7) after the second vaccine dose. AZD1222 recipients given second doses at about 4 weeks or at about 12 weeks were pooled, since spike-specific TCR depth and breadth were not found to differ between the two schedules. Samples from vaccinated people were obtained from the UK trials COV001 and COV002, which included a single-blind randomized controlled phase 2/3 trial of AZD1222 (ChAdOx1 nCoV-19) in healthy adults. For TCRbeta chain sequencing, PBMC samples were collected from trial participants at day 0 and at day 28 after the second dose. From the cysteine up to the phenylalanine, the CDR3 has a length of 20 residues. Of all the DNA, just the CDR3 is kept, 60 bases in frame from base 1. At the junction V is shortened by 1 base and J by 0 bases, with 25 bases in between. Looking up the germline V gene (reference sequence) yields CDR1 SGHKS and CDR2 YYEKEE.

The TCR was taken from an adult who received the AZD1222 COVID-19 vaccine. Recombination joined TRBV5-5 with TRBJ1-1; 6 matching bases give a weak D call of TRBD1. The material sequenced was peripheral blood, taken 28 days after the second AZD1222 dose. The DNA sequence reads TGTGCCAGCAGCTTGAGTCCCCGCCAGACAGGACTTCAAATGAACACTGAAGCTTTCTTT. It encodes CASSLSPRQTGLQMNTEAFF.